Below are 17 T cell receptor beta chains sequenced from a single sample in a study of blood T cell repertoires in COVID-19. Libraries were prepared by immunoSEQ multiplex PCR; TCRdb keeps only in-frame clonotypes and omits some of them. The sample shows more than 200,000 clones, about 85% of them seen only once. Sequencing was carried out using peripheral blood. These receptors originate from a woman older than 75 with COVID-19, enrolled during active disease.

This clone was observed a single time. The V call is TRBV6-2 or TRBV6-3, the J call TRBJ1-1; D might be TRBD1 (6 bases). V was cut by 5 bases and J by 1 base, with 14 bases left in between. Per the germline V gene, CDR1 is MNHEY and CDR2 is SVGEGT. The CDR3 runs to 15 residues. The CDR3 reads CASSEQGTGNTEAFF. Here the CDR3 DNA reads TGTGCCAGCAGTGAGCAGGGGACGGGGAACACTGAAGCTTTCTTT.

This chain uses TRBV6-5 with TRBJ1-2, with 7 positions matching TRBD1. After removal of 5 bases from V and 8 bases from J, the junction contained 8 bases not matched to a gene. Germline V gene data show CDR1 as MNHEY and CDR2 as SVGAGI. The CDR3 runs 13 residues. Here the CDR3 reads CASSRTGLKGYTF. The CDR3 DNA is TGTGCCAGCAGTCGGACAGGCCTGAAGGGCTACACCTTC.

J is TRBJ2-7 and V is TRBV19, with D possibly TRBD2 on 5 matching bases. CDR1 and CDR2 from the germline V gene are LNHDA and SQIVND (reference sequence). Trimming took off 8 bases at V and 2 bases at J, with 16 bases between the two ends. The CDR3 is 14 amino acids. The CDR3 here is CASHNGMPPYEQYF. For the CDR3, the DNA is TGTGCCAGTCATAACGGGATGCCACCCTACGAGCAGTACTTC.

The V call is TRBV18, the J call TRBJ2-5, with D possibly TRBD1 on 6 matching bases. Germline CDR1 KGHSH, CDR2 LQKENI. This CDR3 region has 16 residues. Trimming took off 1 base at V and 4 bases at J, with 16 bases between the two ends. The CDR3 nucleotides are TGTGCCAGCTCACCACTTCCCACCCGAGGGGGAGAGACCCAGTACTTC. Protein product: CASSPLPTRGGETQYF.

This chain connects TRBV5-5 to TRBJ2-7, with 9 bases matching TRBD1. Trimming removed 4 bases from V and 7 bases from J; junction bases left unmatched: 9. The germline CDR1 and CDR2 sequences are SGHKS and YYEKEE (reference sequence). This CDR3 spans 14 amino acids. CDR3 in amino acids: CASSTGTGFQEQYF. Written as DNA, the CDR3 is TGTGCCAGCAGCACCGGGACAGGGTTCCAAGAGCAGTACTTC.

The V and J genes are TRBV5-1 and TRBJ1-1; D not certain. Germline CDR1 reads SGHRS; CDR2 reads YFSETQ. The V gene lost 8 bases and the J gene lost 1 base, with 6 bases spanning the gap. The CDR3 totals 11 residues. The CDR3, as DNA: TGCGCCAGTATATCGAACACTGAAGCTTTCTTT. Protein: CASISNTEAFF. The entire variable domain, with the rest obtained from reference TRBV5-1 and TRBJ1-1, is as follows: KAGVTQTPRYLIKTRGQQVTLSCSPISGHRSVSWYQQTPGQGLQFLFEYFSETQRNKGNFPGRFSGRQFSNSRSEMNVSTLELGDSALYLCASISNTEAFFGQGTRLTVV.

The chain recombines TRBV5-1 with TRBJ2-1, with D uncertain. The ends were cut back, 4 bases at V and 4 bases at J, with 3 bases in the middle. The CDR3 is 11 residues long. The V gene's germline CDR1 is SGHRS and CDR2 YFSETQ. CDR3 in DNA: TGCGCCAGCAGCCTTTACAATGAGCAGTTCTTC. It translates to CASSLYNEQFF.

This clone was seen once. This chain uses TRBV4-1 with TRBJ1-6; TRBD1 is a possible D gene (5 bases). Trimming cost V 3 bases and J 9 bases, with 9 bases left between them. Germline loops: CDR1 MGHRA, CDR2 YSYEKL. The CDR3 covers 13 residues. CDR3 sequence reads: CASSQTEFSPLHF. In DNA form, the CDR3 reads TGCGCCAGCAGCCAGACAGAGTTTTCACCCCTCCACTTT.

V is TRBV9 and J is TRBJ1-1, with TRBD1 matching over 9 bases. The CDR3 has 15 residues. V lost 3 bases, J lost 5 bases, and 8 bases stayed unmatched. CDR1 and CDR2 (germline): SGDLS, YYNGEE. CDR3 coding DNA: TGTGCCAGCAGCGCACAGGGACAGGGAGGGACTGAAGCTTTCTTT. Translation: CASSAQGQGGTEAFF.

The chain has TRBV6-5 and TRBJ2-1; perhaps TRBD1 as D (8 bases). This CDR3 is built from 14 residues. The germline V and J ends were trimmed by 6 bases and 9 bases, with 18 bases remaining between them. Germline assignment: CDR1 MNHEY and CDR2 SVGAGI. This chain's CDR3 is CASRTGGDRSEQFF. The CDR3 DNA is TGTGCCAGCAGAACAGGGGGGGACAGGAGTGAGCAGTTCTTC.

The rearrangement uses TRBV28 and TRBJ1-1; 10 bases align to TRBD1. The CDR3 consists of 12 residues. CDR1 and CDR2 from the germline V gene are MDHEN and SYDVKM. V lost 5 bases, J lost 9 bases, and 3 bases stayed unmatched. The CDR3 sequence is CASSLGQGQAFF. The CDR3 nucleotides are TGTGCCAGCAGTCTGGGACAGGGGCAAGCTTTCTTT.

The V gene is TRBV28, the J gene TRBJ2-1; 9 bases match TRBD2. CDR1 and CDR2 (germline): MDHEN, SYDVKM. The CDR3 totals 15 residues. V lost 8 bases, J lost 7 bases, and 12 bases stayed unmatched. Written as DNA, the CDR3 is TGTGCCAGCGCCTCAGCGGGGGCGGGGGGGAATGAGCAGTTCTTC. Translation: CASASAGAGGNEQFF.

V gene TRBV27 combines with J gene TRBJ2-2; no firm D call. Germline V gene data show CDR1 as MNHEY and CDR2 as SMNVEV (reference sequence). The CDR3 loop spans 16 amino acids. V shed 3 bases and J shed 1 base, with 12 bases lying between them. CDR3 nucleotides: TGTGCCAGCAGTTTTGTCTGGGCTAAGAACACCGGGGAGCTGTTTTTT. As protein: CASSFVWAKNTGELFF.

This chain joins TRBV7-2 and TRBJ1-2; 9 bases are shared with TRBD1. This CDR3 is 14 amino acids long. J was trimmed by 7 bases and V by 4 bases; bases with no gene match: 7. The germline CDR1 and CDR2 sequences are SGHTA and FQGNSA. CDR3 nucleotide sequence: TGTGCCAGCAGCTCCCACAGGGGGCTTAGTGGCTACACCTTC. As protein: CASSSHRGLSGYTF.

This sequence joins TRBV7-3 and TRBJ1-1; tentative D call: TRBD1 (6 bases). Germline V gene data show CDR1 as SGHTA and CDR2 as FQGTGA. Trimming stripped 5 bases from V and 1 base from J, with 14 bases between. The CDR3 spans 15 residues. DNA for the CDR3: TGTGCCAGCAGCCCTCACCCGACAGGGAACACTGAAGCTTTCTTT. Translation: CASSPHPTGNTEAFF. Combining the CDR3 with reference TRBV7-3 and TRBJ1-1 gives the whole variable domain GAGVSQTPSNKVTEKGKYVELRCDPISGHTALYWYRQSLGQGPEFLIYFQGTGAADDSGLPNDRFFAVRPEGSVSTLKIQRTERGDSAVYLCASSPHPTGNTEAFFGQGTRLTVV.

The genes are TRBV19 and TRBJ1-5, with TRBD1 identical over 8 bases. Germline V gives CDR1 LNHDA, CDR2 SQIVND (reference sequence). Trimming took 6 bases from V and 3 from J; bases not matched to a gene: 4. This CDR3 has 14 amino acids. The CDR3 loop is CASSLTGANQPQHF. CDR3 coding DNA: TGTGCCAGTAGCCTGACAGGGGCCAATCAGCCCCAGCATTTT.

The rearrangement links TRBV9 to TRBJ1-2; 8 positions match TRBD1. V gave up 4 bases and J gave up 3 bases; unmatched junction bases: 8. Germline lookup yields CDR1 SGDLS and CDR2 YYNGEE. The CDR3 is made up of 15 amino acids. In nucleotides, the CDR3 is TGTGCCAGCAGCCCTTCCACGACAGGGGACTATGGCTACACCTTC. It yields the protein CASSPSTTGDYGYTF.